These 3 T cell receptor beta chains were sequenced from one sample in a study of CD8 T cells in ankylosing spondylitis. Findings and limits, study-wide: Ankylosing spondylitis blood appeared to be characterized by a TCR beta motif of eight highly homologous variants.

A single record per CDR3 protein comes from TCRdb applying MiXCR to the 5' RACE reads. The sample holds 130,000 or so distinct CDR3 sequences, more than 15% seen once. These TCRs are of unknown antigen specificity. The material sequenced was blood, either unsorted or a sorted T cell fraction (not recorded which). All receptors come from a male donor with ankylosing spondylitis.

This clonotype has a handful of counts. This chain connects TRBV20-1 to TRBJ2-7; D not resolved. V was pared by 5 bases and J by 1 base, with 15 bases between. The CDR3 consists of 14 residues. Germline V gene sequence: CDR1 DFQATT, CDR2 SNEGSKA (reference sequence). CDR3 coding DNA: TGCAGTGCTGCTCTTACGGCAGAGTCCTACGAGCAGTACTTC. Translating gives CSAALTAESYEQYF.

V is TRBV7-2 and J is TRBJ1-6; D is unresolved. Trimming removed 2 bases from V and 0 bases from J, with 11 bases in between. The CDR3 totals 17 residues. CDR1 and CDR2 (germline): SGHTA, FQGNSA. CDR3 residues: CASSLHGVDSYNSPLHF. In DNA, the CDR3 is TGTGCCAGCAGCTTACACGGAGTGGACTCCTATAATTCACCCCTCCACTTT.

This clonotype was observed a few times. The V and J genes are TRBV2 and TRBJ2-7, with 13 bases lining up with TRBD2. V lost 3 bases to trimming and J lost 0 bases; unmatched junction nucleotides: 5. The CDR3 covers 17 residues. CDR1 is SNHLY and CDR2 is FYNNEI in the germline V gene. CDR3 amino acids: CASSDPGLAGSSYEQYF. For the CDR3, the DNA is TGTGCCAGCAGTGACCCGGGACTAGCGGGAAGCTCCTACGAGCAGTACTTC.